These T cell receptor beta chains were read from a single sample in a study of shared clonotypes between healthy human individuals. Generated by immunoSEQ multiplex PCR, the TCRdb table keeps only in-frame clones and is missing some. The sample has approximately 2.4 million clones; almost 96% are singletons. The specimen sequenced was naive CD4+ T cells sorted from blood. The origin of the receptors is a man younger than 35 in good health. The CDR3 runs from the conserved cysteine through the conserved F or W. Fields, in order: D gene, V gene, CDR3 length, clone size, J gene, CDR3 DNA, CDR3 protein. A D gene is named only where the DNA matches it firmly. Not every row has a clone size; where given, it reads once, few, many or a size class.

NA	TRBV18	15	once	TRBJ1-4	TGTGCAGTCTCCTCGGTGGGTGGGCCTAATGAAAAACTGTTTTTT	CAVSSVGGPNEKLFF
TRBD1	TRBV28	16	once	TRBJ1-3	TGTGCCAGCAGTCCCCCGGGACAGGGGTCTGGAAACACCATATATTTT	CASSPPGQGSGNTIYF
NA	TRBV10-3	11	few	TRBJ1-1	TGTGCCATCAGCCAAGGGGGTGAAGCTTTCTTT	CAISQGGEAFF
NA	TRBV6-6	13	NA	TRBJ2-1	TGTGCCAGCAGTTACTCGACGGTAGCCGGGCAGTTCTTC	CASSYSTVAGQFF
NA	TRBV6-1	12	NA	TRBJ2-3	TGTGCCAGCAGTGGAGACAGGGATACGCAGTATTTT	CASSGDRDTQYF
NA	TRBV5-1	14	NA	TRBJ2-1	TGCGCCAGCAGCTTGGCGGCAGGCCACGATGAGCAGTTCTTC	CASSLAAGHDEQFF
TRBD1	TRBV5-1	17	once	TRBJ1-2	TGCGCCAGCAGCTTGGCTTCCGGGACAGGGATTTACTATGGCTACACCTTC	CASSLASGTGIYYGYTF
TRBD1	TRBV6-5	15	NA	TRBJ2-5	TGTGCCAGCAGCTCCCCCCAAGGGGGCGAGGAGACCCAGTACTTC	CASSSPQGGEETQYF
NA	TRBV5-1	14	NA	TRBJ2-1	TGCGCCAGCAGCTTGGCCGGCGGACCCAATGAGCAGTTCTTC	CASSLAGGPNEQFF
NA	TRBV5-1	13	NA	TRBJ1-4	TGCGCCAGCAGGAATGGGAATAATGAAAAACTGTTTTTT	CASRNGNNEKLFF
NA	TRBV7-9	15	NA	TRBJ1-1	TGTGCCAGCAGCTTAAGGTATGAGGGGAACACTGAAGCTTTCTTT	CASSLRYEGNTEAFF
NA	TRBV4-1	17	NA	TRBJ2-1	TGCGCCAGCAGCCAAGATTCCCCCGCGGGATTCTACAATGAGCAGTTCTTC	CASSQDSPAGFYNEQFF
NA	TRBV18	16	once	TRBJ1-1	TGTGCCAGCTCACCTCCGACCGGGGCCGGGAACACTGAAGCTTTCTTT	CASSPPTGAGNTEAFF
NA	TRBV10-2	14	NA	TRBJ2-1	TGCGCCAGCAGGGGATCCAGCCTCTACAATGAGCAGTTCTTC	CASRGSSLYNEQFF
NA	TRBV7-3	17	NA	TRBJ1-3	TGTGCCAGCAGCCGCACGGGACCGCCGAGCTCTGGAAACACCATATATTTT	CASSRTGPPSSGNTIYF
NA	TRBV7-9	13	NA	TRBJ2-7	TGTGCCAGCAGCTTACCGGGACCCTACGAGCAGTACTTC	CASSLPGPYEQYF
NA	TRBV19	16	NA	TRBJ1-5	TGTGCCAGTAGTATCCCCACTCGGGGCTTTAGTCAGCCCCAGCATTTT	CASSIPTRGFSQPQHF
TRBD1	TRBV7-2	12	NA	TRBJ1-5	TGTGCCACCACAGGGGGCGGTCAGCCCCAGCATTTT	CATTGGGQPQHF
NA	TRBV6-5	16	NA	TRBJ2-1	TGTGCCAGCAGTTACTCTGGGGGGCGCGGGTTTAATGAGCAGTTCTTC	CASSYSGGRGFNEQFF
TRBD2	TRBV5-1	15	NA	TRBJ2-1	TGCGCCAGCAGCCCCTTAGCGGGGGGCTACAATGAGCAGTTCTTC	CASSPLAGGYNEQFF
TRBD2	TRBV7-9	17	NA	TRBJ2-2	TGTGCCAGCAGCCCCGTACTAGCGGTGGGAGACACCGGGGAGCTGTTTTTT	CASSPVLAVGDTGELFF
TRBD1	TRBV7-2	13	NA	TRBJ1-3	TGTGCCAGCAGCCAGGGACAGGGGAACACCATATATTTT	CASSQGQGNTIYF
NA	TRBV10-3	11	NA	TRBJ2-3	TGTGCCATCAGTGACCAAGATACGCAGTATTTT	CAISDQDTQYF
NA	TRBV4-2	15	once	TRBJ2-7	TGTGCCAGCAGCCAAGTTGGGACCCTTATCTACGAGCAGTACTTC	CASSQVGTLIYEQYF
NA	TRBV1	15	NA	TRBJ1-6	TGCACCAGCAGCCAAGACCGGGGATGTAATTCACCCCTCCACTTT	CTSSQDRGCNSPLHF
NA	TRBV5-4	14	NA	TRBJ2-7	TGTGCCAGCAGCCTAGCGGACAGGGCCCACGAGCAGTACTTC	CASSLADRAHEQYF